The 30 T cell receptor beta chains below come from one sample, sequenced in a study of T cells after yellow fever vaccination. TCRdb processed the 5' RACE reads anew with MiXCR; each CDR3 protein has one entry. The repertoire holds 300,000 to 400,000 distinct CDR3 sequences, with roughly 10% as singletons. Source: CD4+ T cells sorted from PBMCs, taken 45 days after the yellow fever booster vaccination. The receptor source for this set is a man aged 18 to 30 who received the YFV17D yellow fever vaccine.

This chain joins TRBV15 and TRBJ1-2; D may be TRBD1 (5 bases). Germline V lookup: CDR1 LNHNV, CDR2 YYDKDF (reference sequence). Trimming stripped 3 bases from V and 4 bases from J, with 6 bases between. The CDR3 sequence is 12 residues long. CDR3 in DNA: TGTGCCACCAGCAGTCAGGGCTATGGCTACACCTTC. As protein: CATSSQGYGYTF.

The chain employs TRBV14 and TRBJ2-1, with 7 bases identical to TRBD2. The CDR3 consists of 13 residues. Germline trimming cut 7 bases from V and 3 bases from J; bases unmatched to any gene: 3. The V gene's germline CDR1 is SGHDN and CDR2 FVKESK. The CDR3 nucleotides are TGTGCCAGCACTAGCGGAAACTACAATGAGCAGTTCTTC. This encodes CASTSGNYNEQFF.

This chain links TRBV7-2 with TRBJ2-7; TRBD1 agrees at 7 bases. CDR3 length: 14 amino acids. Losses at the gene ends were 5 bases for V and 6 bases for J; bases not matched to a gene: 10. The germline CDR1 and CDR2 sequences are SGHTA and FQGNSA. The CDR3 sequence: CASSPWTGSGEQYF. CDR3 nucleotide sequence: TGTGCCAGCAGCCCATGGACAGGCTCAGGCGAGCAGTACTTC. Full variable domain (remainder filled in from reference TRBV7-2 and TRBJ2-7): GAGVSQSPSNKVTEKGKDVELRCDPISGHTALYWYRQSLGQGLEFLIYFQGNSAPDKSGLPSDRFSAERTGGSVSTLTIQRTQQEDSAVYLCASSPWTGSGEQYFGPGTRLTVT.

The CDR3 loop reads CASDEQENSNQPQHF. The CDR3 DNA sequence: TGTGCCAGCGATGAACAGGAGAATAGCAATCAGCCCCAGCATTTT. The V and J genes are TRBV6-1 and TRBJ1-5; D may be TRBD1 (5 bases). The V and J ends lost 8 bases and 0 bases respectively, with 14 bases between them. The CDR3 has 15 residues. Germline V CDR1 and CDR2: MNHNS, SASEGT.

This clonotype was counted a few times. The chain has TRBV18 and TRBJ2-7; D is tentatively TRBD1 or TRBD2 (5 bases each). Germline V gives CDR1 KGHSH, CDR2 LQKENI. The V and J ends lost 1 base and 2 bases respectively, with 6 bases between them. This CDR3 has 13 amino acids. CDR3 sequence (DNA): TGTGCCAGCTCACCACGGGGACCCTACGAGCAGTACTTC. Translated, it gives CASSPRGPYEQYF.

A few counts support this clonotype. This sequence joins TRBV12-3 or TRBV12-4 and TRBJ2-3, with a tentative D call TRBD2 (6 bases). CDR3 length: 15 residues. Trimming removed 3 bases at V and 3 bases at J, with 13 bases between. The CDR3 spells CASSFGGLETDTQYF. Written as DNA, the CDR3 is TGTGCCAGCAGTTTCGGAGGGTTAGAGACAGATACGCAGTATTTT.

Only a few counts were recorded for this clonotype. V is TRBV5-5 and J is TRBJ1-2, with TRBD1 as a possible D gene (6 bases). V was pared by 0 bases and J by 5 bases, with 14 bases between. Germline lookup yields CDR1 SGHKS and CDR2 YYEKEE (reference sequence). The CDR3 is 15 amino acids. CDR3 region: CASSLDAGATYGYTF. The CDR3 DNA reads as TGTGCCAGCAGCTTGGACGCAGGGGCCACGTATGGCTACACCTTC.

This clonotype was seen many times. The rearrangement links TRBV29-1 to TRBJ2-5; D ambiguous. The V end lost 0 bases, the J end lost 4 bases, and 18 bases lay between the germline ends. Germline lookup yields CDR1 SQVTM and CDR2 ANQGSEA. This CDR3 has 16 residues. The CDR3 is CSVEDPLSKVRETQYF. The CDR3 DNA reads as TGCAGCGTTGAAGATCCCCTGTCGAAGGTTCGAGAGACCCAGTACTTC.

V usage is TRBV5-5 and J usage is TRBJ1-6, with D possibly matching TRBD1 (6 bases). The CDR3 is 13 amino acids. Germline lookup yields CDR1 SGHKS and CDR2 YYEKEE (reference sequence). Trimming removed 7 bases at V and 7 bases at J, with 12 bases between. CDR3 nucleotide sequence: TGTGCCAGCTATACCACAGGGAATTCACCCCTCCACTTT. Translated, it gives CASYTTGNSPLHF. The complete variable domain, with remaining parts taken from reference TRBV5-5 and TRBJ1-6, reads DAGVTQSPTHLIKTRGQQVTLRCSPISGHKSVSWYQQVLGQGPQFIFQYYEKEERGRGNFPDRFSARQFPNYSSELNVNALLLGDSALYLCASYTTGNSPLHFGNGTRLTVT.

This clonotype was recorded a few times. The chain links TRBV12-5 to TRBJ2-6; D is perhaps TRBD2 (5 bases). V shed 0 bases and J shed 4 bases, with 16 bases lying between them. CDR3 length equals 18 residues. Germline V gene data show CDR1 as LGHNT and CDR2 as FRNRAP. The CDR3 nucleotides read TGTGCTAGTGGTTTGGTAACTTTAGCGAAAAAGGGGGCCAACGTCCTGACTTTC. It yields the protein CASGLVTLAKKGANVLTF. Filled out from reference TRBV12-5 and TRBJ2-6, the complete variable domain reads DARVTQTPRHKVTEMGQEVTMRCQPILGHNTVFWYRQTMMQGLELLAYFRNRAPLDDSGMPKDRFSAEMPDATLATLKIQPSEPRDSAVYFCASGLVTLAKKGANVLTFGAGSRLTVL.

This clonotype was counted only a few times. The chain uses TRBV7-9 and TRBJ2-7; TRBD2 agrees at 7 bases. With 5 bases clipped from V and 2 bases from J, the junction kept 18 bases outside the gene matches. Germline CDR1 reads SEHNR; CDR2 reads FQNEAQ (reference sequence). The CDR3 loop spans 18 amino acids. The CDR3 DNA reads TGTGCCAGCAGCGCGCCGCCGGGACTACCCAAACGCCCCTACGAGCAGTACTTC. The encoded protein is CASSAPPGLPKRPYEQYF. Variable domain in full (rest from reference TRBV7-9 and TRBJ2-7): DTGVSQNPRHKITKRGQNVTFRCDPISEHNRLYWYRQTLGQGPEFLTYFQNEAQLEKSRLLSDRFSAERPKGSFSTLEIQRTEQGDSAMYLCASSAPPGLPKRPYEQYFGPGTRLTVT.

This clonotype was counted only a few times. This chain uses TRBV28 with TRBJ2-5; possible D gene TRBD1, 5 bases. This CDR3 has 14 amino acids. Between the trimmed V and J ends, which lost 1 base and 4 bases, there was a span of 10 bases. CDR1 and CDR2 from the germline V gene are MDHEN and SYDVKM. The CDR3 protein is CASSLSGFRETQYF. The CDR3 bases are TGTGCCAGCAGTTTATCAGGGTTTCGAGAGACCCAGTACTTC.

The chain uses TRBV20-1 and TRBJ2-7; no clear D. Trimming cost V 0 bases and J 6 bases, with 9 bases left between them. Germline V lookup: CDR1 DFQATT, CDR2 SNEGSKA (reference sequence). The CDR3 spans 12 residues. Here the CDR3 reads CSARERRTEQYV. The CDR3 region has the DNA TGCAGTGCTAGAGAGAGGAGAACCGAGCAGTACGTC.

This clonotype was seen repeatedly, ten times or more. DNA of the CDR3: TGTGCCAGCAGTCCAACAGGTACCCTCCACTTT. Encoded protein: CASSPTGTLHF. The chain joins TRBV6-6 to TRBJ1-6; D is perhaps TRBD1 (5 bases). The germline CDR1 and CDR2 sequences are MNHNY and SVGAGI (reference sequence). The CDR3 is made up of 11 amino acids. V was trimmed by 5 bases and J by 14 bases, leaving 10 bases between them.

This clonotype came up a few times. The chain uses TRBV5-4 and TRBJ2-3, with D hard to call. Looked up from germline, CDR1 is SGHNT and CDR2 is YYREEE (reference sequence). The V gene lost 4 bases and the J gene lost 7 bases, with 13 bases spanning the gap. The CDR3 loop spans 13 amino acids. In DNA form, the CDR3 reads TGTGCCAGCAGCCCAACCGTTGCCCATACGCAGTATTTT. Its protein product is CASSPTVAHTQYF. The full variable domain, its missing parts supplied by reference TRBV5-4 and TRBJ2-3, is ETGVTQSPTHLIKTRGQQVTLRCSSQSGHNTVSWYQQALGQGPQFIFQYYREEENGRGNFPPRFSGLQFPNYSSELNVNALELDDSALYLCASSPTVAHTQYFGPGTRLTVL.

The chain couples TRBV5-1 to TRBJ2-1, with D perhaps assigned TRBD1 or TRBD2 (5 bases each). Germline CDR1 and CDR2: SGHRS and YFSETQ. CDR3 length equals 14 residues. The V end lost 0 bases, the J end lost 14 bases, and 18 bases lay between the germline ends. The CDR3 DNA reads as TGCGCCAGCAGCTTGGTGAAAGGGACCCTCAGGGAGTTCTTC. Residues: CASSLVKGTLREFF.

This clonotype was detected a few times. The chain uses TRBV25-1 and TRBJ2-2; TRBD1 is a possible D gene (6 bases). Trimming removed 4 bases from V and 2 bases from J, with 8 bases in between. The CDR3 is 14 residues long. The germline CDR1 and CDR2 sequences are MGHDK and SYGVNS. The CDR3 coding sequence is TGTGCCAGCAGTGGCAGGGGAAACACCGGGGAGCTGTTTTTT. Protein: CASSGRGNTGELFF.

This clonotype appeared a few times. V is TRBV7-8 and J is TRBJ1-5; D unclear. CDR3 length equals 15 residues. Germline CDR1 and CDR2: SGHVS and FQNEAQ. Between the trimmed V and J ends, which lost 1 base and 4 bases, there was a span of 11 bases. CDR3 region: CASSLGVEVNQPQHF. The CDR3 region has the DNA TGTGCCAGCAGCTTAGGTGTTGAGGTAAATCAGCCCCAGCATTTT.

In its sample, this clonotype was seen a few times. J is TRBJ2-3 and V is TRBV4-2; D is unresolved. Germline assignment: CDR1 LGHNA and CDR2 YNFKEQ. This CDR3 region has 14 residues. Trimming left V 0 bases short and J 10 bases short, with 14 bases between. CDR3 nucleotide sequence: TGTGCCAGCAGCCAAGAAGGGCGTGAGATTGCGCAGTATTTT. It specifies CASSQEGREIAQYF.

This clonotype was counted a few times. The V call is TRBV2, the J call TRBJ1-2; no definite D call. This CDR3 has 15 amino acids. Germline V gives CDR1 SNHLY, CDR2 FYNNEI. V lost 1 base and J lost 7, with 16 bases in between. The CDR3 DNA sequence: TGTGCCAGCAGTGAAGGGGCAGCCTTCGGTCTTGGCTACACCTTC. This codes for CASSEGAAFGLGYTF.

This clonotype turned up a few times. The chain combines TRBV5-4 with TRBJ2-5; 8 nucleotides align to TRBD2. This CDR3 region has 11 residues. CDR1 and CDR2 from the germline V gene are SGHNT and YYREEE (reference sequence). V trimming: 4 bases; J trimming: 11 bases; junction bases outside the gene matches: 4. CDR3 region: CASSTTGGQYF. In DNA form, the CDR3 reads TGTGCCAGCAGCACCACGGGAGGGCAGTACTTC.

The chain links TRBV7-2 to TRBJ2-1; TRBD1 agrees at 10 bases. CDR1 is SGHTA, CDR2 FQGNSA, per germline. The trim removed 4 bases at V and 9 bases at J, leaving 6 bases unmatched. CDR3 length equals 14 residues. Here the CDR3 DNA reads TGTGCCAGCAGCTCCATGACAGGGGGCGTTGAGCAGTTCTTC. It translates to CASSSMTGGVEQFF.

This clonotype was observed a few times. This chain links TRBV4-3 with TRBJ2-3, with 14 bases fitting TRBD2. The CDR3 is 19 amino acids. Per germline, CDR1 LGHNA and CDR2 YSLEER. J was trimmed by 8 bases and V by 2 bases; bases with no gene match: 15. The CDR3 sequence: CASSQLQGTSGGAYATQYF. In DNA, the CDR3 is TGCGCCAGCAGCCAACTCCAAGGGACTAGCGGGGGCGCGTATGCTACGCAGTATTTT.

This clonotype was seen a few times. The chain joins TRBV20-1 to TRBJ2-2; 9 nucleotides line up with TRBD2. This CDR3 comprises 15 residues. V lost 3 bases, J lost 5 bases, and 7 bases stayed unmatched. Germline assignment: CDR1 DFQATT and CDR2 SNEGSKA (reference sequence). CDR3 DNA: TGCAGTGCTAGGCCCGCGGGGGGGCCGACCGGGGAGCTGTTTTTT. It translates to CSARPAGGPTGELFF.

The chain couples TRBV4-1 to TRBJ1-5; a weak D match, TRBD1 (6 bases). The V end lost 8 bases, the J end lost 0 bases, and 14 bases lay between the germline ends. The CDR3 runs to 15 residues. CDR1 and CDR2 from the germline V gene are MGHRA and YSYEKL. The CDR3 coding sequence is TGCGCCAGCCGTGACAGGTCCTATAGCAATCAGCCCCAGCATTTT. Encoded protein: CASRDRSYSNQPQHF.

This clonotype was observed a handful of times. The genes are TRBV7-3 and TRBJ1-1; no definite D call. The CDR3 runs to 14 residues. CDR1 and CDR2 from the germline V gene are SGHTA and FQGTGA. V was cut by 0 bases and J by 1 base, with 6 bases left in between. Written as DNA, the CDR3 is TGTGCCAGCAGCTTAACGAATGGGAACACTGAAGCTTTCTTT. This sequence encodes CASSLTNGNTEAFF.

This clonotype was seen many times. The CDR3 is CASSGQPYSKNIQYF. CDR3 nucleotides: TGTGCCAGCAGTGGGCAACCGTACTCCAAAAACATTCAGTACTTC. The J gene is TRBJ2-4, the V gene TRBV28; D is unclear. The CDR3 is 15 amino acids. V was pared by 5 bases and J by 2 bases, with 13 bases between. Germline-derived CDR1 and CDR2 are MDHEN and SYDVKM. Full variable domain (rest looked up from reference TRBV28 and TRBJ2-4): DVKVTQSSRYLVKRTGEKVFLECVQDMDHENMFWYRQDPGLGLRLIYFSYDVKMKEKGDIPEGYSVSREKKERFSLILESASTNQTSMYLCASSGQPYSKNIQYFGAGTRLSVL.

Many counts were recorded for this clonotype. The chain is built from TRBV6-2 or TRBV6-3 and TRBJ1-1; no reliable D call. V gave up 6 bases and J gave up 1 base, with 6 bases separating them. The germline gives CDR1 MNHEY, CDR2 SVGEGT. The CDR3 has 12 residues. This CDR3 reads CASRVANTEAFF. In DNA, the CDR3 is TGTGCCAGCAGGGTTGCGAACACTGAAGCTTTCTTT.

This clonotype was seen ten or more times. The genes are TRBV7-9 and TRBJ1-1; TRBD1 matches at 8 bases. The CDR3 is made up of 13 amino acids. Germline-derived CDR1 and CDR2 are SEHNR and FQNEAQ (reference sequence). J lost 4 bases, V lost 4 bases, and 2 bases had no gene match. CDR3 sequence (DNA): TGTGCCAGCAGCTCAGGGGGCTTCACTGAAGCTTTCTTT. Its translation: CASSSGGFTEAFF.

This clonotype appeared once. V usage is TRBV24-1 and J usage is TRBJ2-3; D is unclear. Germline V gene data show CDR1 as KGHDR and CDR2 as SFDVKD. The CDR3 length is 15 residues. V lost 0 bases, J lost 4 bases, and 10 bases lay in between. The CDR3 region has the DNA TGTGCCACCAGTGATTTGTCAGATACGGCAGATACGCAGTATTTT. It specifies CATSDLSDTADTQYF.